This is a list of T cell receptor beta chains from one sample in a study of cytomegalovirus exposure and HLA in healthy donors. Profiling relied on immunoSEQ multiplex PCR, and the TCRdb table lists in-frame clones only, not all of them. The sample contains more than 250,000 clones, 90% of which appear only once. The specimen was PBMCs. The receptors derive from a woman aged 25 to 39 in good health and CMV-seronegative. Both conserved end residues are part of each CDR3. D genes are given only for firm matches. The size entry is marked missing in some rows and otherwise reads once, few, many or a size class.

clone_size,v_call,j_call,d_call,cdr3_nt,cdr3_aa
.,TRBV10-1,TRBJ1-4,.,TGCGCCATAGGGGGTGGAGGTGAAAAACTGTTTTTT,CAIGGGGEKLFF
many,TRBV6-6,TRBJ2-1,TRBD1,TGTGCCAGCAGTAACCGACAGGGGGATTACAATGAGCAGTTCTTC,CASSNRQGDYNEQFF
.,TRBV4-3,TRBJ2-7,TRBD1,TGCGCCAGCAGCCAAAATCCGACAGGGATCTCCTACGAGCAGTACTTC,CASSQNPTGISYEQYF
.,TRBV6-1,TRBJ2-1,.,TGTGCCAGCAGTGGAGGAGAGGGCAGGCCGTTGAGCTCCTACAATGAGCAGTTCTTC,CASSGGEGRPLSSYNEQFF
.,TRBV25-1,TRBJ1-2,.,TGTGCCAGCAGCGAACCCGGGGTCGGTGGTGTGGATGGCTACACCTTC,CASSEPGVGGVDGYTF
.,TRBV7-9,TRBJ2-1,TRBD2,TGTGCCAGCAGATTAGCGGGAGTCGTGAGGAATGAGCAGTTCTTC,CASRLAGVVRNEQFF
.,TRBV15,TRBJ2-5,TRBD2,TGTGCCACCAGCAGAGGGTCGGGGGGAGGGGAGACCCAGTACTTC,CATSRGSGGGETQYF
.,TRBV27,TRBJ2-7,.,TGTGCCAGCAGTTCCGCCGGGGTTGCCTACGAGCAGTACTTC,CASSSAGVAYEQYF
.,TRBV5-1,TRBJ2-3,TRBD2,TGCGCCAGCAGTTGGCCCCCTCGGGCTAGCGGGACCACAGATACGCAGTATTTT,CASSWPPRASGTTDTQYF
.,TRBV7-9,TRBJ2-7,.,TGTGCCAGCAGCTTAGGGGACATTATCTCCTACGAGCAGTACTTC,CASSLGDIISYEQYF
.,TRBV4-3,TRBJ1-4,.,TGCGCCAGCAGCCAAGGAGGCAGGGCCACTAATGAAAAACTGTTTTTT,CASSQGGRATNEKLFF
once,TRBV6-1,TRBJ1-3,.,TGTGCCAGCAGTGAATCGGGGGTGTGGGCCTCTGGAAACACCATATATTTT,CASSESGVWASGNTIYF
few,TRBV16,TRBJ1-2,.,TGTGCCAGCTTTCGACCGCCCCCGGAAGGCTACACCTTC,CASFRPPPEGYTF
once,TRBV6-5,TRBJ1-1,.,TGTGCCAGCAGTCCCTATCAGGGAGAAGGTGAAGCTTTCTTT,CASSPYQGEGEAFF
.,TRBV11-2,TRBJ2-1,TRBD2,TGTGCCAGCAGCATGGGACTAGCGGGAGTCAATGAGCAGTTCTTC,CASSMGLAGVNEQFF
once,TRBV10-3,TRBJ2-7,.,TGTGCCATCAGTTCCTCCTACGAGCAGTACTTC,CAISSSYEQYF
.,TRBV25-1,TRBJ2-1,.,TGTGCCAGCAGTGAACAAGTCTTCCATGAGCAGTTCTTC,CASSEQVFHEQFF
.,TRBV7-2,TRBJ2-1,.,TGTGCCAGCAAGGGGGGGAGCAATGAGCAGTTCTTC,CASKGGSNEQFF
.,TRBV25-1,TRBJ2-1,.,TGTGCCGCCCTGGGGAGGAGCTACAATGAGCAGTTCTTC,CAALGRSYNEQFF
once,TRBV6-6,TRBJ2-1,.,TGTGCCAGCAGTTACGGAGGGACTGTTAATGAGCAGTTCTTC,CASSYGGTVNEQFF
once,TRBV5-8,TRBJ2-5,TRBD2,TGTGCCAGCAGCTTTGGGGGAGGGGAGACCCAGTACTTC,CASSFGGGETQYF
.,TRBV5-6,TRBJ1-3,TRBD1,TGTGCCAGCAGCTTAAGGACAGGGGGCTCGTACACCATATATTTT,CASSLRTGGSYTIYF
.,TRBV21-1,TRBJ2-7,.,TGTGCCAGCAGCAAAGCGGGCTGGGTAACAGGGCCCTACGAGCAGTACTTC,CASSKAGWVTGPYEQYF
.,TRBV27,TRBJ2-1,.,TGTGCCAGCGCCCTTGGGCAGGTTTACAAAAATGAGCAGTTCTTC,CASALGQVYKNEQFF
.,TRBV5-1,TRBJ2-7,TRBD2,TGCGCCAGCAGCCCAAGCGGGAGAGCCTACGAGCAGTACTTC,CASSPSGRAYEQYF
.,TRBV19,TRBJ1-2,TRBD1,TGTGCCAGTAGCGCCGGGACAGGGACCTATGGCTACACCTTC,CASSAGTGTYGYTF
.,TRBV28,TRBJ2-2,.,TGTGCCAGCAGCCAACCCGTCTACGGGGAGCTGTTTTTT,CASSQPVYGELFF
.,TRBV28,TRBJ1-2,TRBD1,TGTGCCAGCAGTTTACCTCAGGGGGCCAGAGGCTACACCTTC,CASSLPQGARGYTF